Listed here are 16 T cell receptor beta chains from one sample, sequenced in a study of blood T cell repertoires in COVID-19. The data were produced by immunoSEQ multiplex PCR, yet TCRdb's version contains in-frame clones alone and is incomplete. The sample carries tens of thousands of clones, around 88% recorded once. The sequenced material came from peripheral blood. All receptors come from a woman aged 55-70 years with acute or convalescent COVID-19.

The chain recombines TRBV6-5 with TRBJ2-3; 8 bases fit TRBD2. The CDR3 sequence is 14 residues long. V lost 8 bases and J lost 3; bases outside the gene matches: 7. Germline assignment: CDR1 MNHEY and CDR2 SVGAGI. This CDR3 is CASSPERGTDTQYF. DNA of the CDR3: TGTGCCAGCTCCCCGGAGCGGGGGACAGATACGCAGTATTTT.

The genes are TRBV7-2 and TRBJ2-1; tentative D call: TRBD2 (5 bases). This CDR3 has 12 amino acids. The germline V gene encodes CDR1 SGHTA and CDR2 FQGNSA. Deletions cut 2 bases from V and 14 bases from J, with 13 bases between. As DNA, the CDR3 is TGTGCCAGCAGCTTAAAATTTCCCGGGGAGTTCTTC. Its translation is CASSLKFPGEFF.

V is TRBV27 and J is TRBJ1-2; 7 bases line up with TRBD1. CDR1 and CDR2 from the germline V gene are MNHEY and SMNVEV (reference sequence). The CDR3 is 14 amino acids. With 7 bases clipped from V and 0 bases from J, the junction kept 5 bases outside the gene matches. DNA for the CDR3: TGTGCCAGCAAGGGGACAGTTTCTAACTATGGCTACACCTTC. Translation: CASKGTVSNYGYTF.

The chain links TRBV6-6 to TRBJ1-2; D gene unclear. Trimming pared 0 bases from V and 0 bases from J, leaving 8 bases between. Germline lookup yields CDR1 MNHNY and CDR2 SVGAGI (reference sequence). CDR3 length: 15 amino acids. In DNA form, the CDR3 reads TGTGCCAGCAGTTACTCTACGGTTTCTAACTATGGCTACACCTTC. Translation gives CASSYSTVSNYGYTF.

The chain carries TRBV6-5 and TRBJ1-1; D may be TRBD1 (5 bases). V lost 3 bases to trimming and J lost 8 bases, with 19 bases between them. CDR3 length: 15 amino acids. The germline CDR1 and CDR2 sequences are MNHEY and SVGAGI. CDR3 amino acids: CASSYSQERGLEAFF. The CDR3 DNA reads TGTGCCAGCAGTTATTCCCAGGAAAGGGGATTGGAAGCTTTCTTT.

The chain combines TRBV9 with TRBJ2-7; 9 bases agree with TRBD2. Germline V gives CDR1 SGDLS, CDR2 YYNGEE. V lost 0 bases to trimming and J lost 7 bases; unmatched junction nucleotides: 5. The CDR3 totals 14 residues. The DNA for the CDR3 is TGTGCCAGCAGCGTAGTAGCGGGAGTGGGGGAGCAGTACTTC. This translates into CASSVVAGVGEQYF.

The CDR3 nucleotides are TGTGCCACCAGTGGGCCATCTCCGGGACTAGGGGAGTCCTACGAGCAGTACTTC. As protein: CATSGPSPGLGESYEQYF. The rearrangement joins TRBV24-1 to TRBJ2-7, with TRBD2 matching over 8 bases. The V segment lost 5 bases and the J segment 1 base; nucleotides outside the gene matches: 15. This CDR3 is built from 18 residues. The germline V gene encodes CDR1 KGHDR and CDR2 SFDVKD.

This chain links TRBV10-1 with TRBJ2-5; 13 nucleotides line up with TRBD2. Per germline, CDR1 WNHNN and CDR2 SYGVQD (reference sequence). The CDR3 has 15 amino acids. V lost 3 bases, J lost 4 bases, and 2 bases stayed unmatched. The CDR3 sequence is CASSEGLAGVETQYF. Here the CDR3 DNA reads TGCGCCAGCAGTGAAGGACTAGCGGGAGTAGAGACCCAGTACTTC.

The rearrangement links TRBV7-3 to TRBJ2-3, with 8 bases lining up with TRBD2. The CDR3 has 15 amino acids. Germline values: CDR1 SGHTA, CDR2 FQGTGA. V lost 1 base and J lost 3; bases outside the gene matches: 3. CDR3 sequence: CASSLRTSLTDTQYF. CDR3 sequence (DNA): TGTGCCAGCAGCTTAAGGACTAGCTTAACAGATACGCAGTATTTT.

The chain couples TRBV18 to TRBJ1-1, with D possibly being TRBD1 (5 bases). Between the trimmed V and J ends, which lost 3 bases and 1 base, there was a span of 12 bases. The germline V gene has CDR1 KGHSH and CDR2 LQKENI. The CDR3 has 15 residues. The CDR3, as DNA: TGTGCCAGCTCACCGTACTGGGGGGGGAACACTGAAGCTTTCTTT. Encoded protein: CASSPYWGGNTEAFF.

The chain employs TRBV3-1 (or the pseudogene TRBV3-2) and TRBJ1-5; perhaps TRBD1 as D (6 bases). The V end lost 0 bases, the J end lost 6 bases, and 24 bases lay between the germline ends. The length of the CDR3 is 19 residues. The germline V gene has CDR1 LGHDT and CDR2 YNNKEL (reference sequence). The CDR3 nucleotides are TGTGCCAGCAGCCAAGATCTGAGACTAAAGGCAGGGGTCCCTCAGCCCCAGCATTTT. Its translation is CASSQDLRLKAGVPQPQHF.

The rearrangement uses TRBV19 and TRBJ1-1; D gene unclear. Looked up from germline, CDR1 is LNHDA and CDR2 is SQIVND (reference sequence). This CDR3 has 12 residues. V dropped 3 bases and J dropped 5 bases, with 7 bases sitting between them. CDR3: CASSMRLTEAFF. In DNA, the CDR3 is TGTGCCAGTAGTATGAGGTTGACTGAAGCTTTCTTT.

This clone came up a few times. The chain recombines TRBV7-3 with TRBJ2-2, with D possibly being TRBD2 (6 bases). The CDR3 runs 15 residues. Germline V gives CDR1 SGHTA, CDR2 FQGTGA. Trimming stripped 5 bases from V and 1 base from J, with 11 bases between. The DNA of the CDR3 is TGTGCCAGCAGCCCGGGGGTCCTGAACACCGGGGAGCTGTTTTTT. Encoded protein: CASSPGVLNTGELFF.

The chain employs TRBV6-1 and TRBJ2-1, with TRBD2 identical over 8 bases. CDR3 size: 16 residues. V shed 0 bases and J 3 bases; nucleotides not matched to a gene: 4. From germline, CDR1 is MNHNS and CDR2 SASEGT. In nucleotides, the CDR3 is TGTGCCAGCAGTGAAGCGCGACTAGCGAGCTACAATGAGCAGTTCTTC. It yields the protein CASSEARLASYNEQFF.

The chain joins TRBV7-3 to TRBJ2-3; 9 bases map to TRBD2. The junction had 5 bases not matched to a gene; V was cut back by 5 bases and J by 2 bases. The CDR3 length is 15 residues. Germline V CDR1 and CDR2: SGHTA, FQGTGA. CDR3 sequence reads: CASSRAGGLTDTQYF. The CDR3 DNA reads as TGTGCCAGCAGCAGGGCGGGGGGGCTCACAGATACGCAGTATTTT.

This rearrangement joins TRBV11-3 to TRBJ1-1, with 9 bases that match TRBD1. Looked up from germline, CDR1 is SGHNT and CDR2 is YENEEA. The CDR3 extends over 14 amino acids. After removal of 4 bases from V and 10 bases from J, the junction contained 10 bases not matched to a gene. The CDR3 coding sequence is TGTGCCAGCAGCTCCGACCGGGACAGGGAGGGAGCTTTCTTT. Amino acids: CASSSDRDREGAFF. The entire variable domain, with the rest obtained from reference TRBV11-3 and TRBJ1-1, is as follows: EAGVVQSPRYKIIEKKQPVAFWCNPISGHNTLYWYLQNLGQGPELLIRYENEEAVDDSQLPKDRFSAERLKGVDSTLKIQPAELGDSAVYLCASSSDRDREGAFFGQGTRLTVV.